The 5 T cell receptor beta chains reported below all come from one sample, sequenced in a study of blood T cell repertoires in COVID-19. Assay used: immunoSEQ multiplex PCR; TCRdb lists only in-frame clones, some missing. The profile shows 8,500 to 10,000 clones, approximately 86% of them singletons. The specimen sequenced was peripheral blood. The receptors come from a human donor with active COVID-19. The donor label of this sample is uncertain.

This clone was seen more than once but under ten times. This chain connects TRBV10-3 to TRBJ1-3; 8 nucleotides line up with TRBD1. Trimming at V came to 7 bases and at J to 0 bases, leaving 5 bases not matched to a gene. Germline values: CDR1 ENHRY, CDR2 SYGVKD. The CDR3 covers 15 residues. DNA of the CDR3: TGTGCCATCACGACAGGGGTAGGCTCTGGAAACACCATATATTTT. Protein product: CAITTGVGSGNTIYF.

The rearrangement uses TRBV4-2 and TRBJ1-3; D gene unclear. The V end was cut by 0 bases, the J end by 1 base, with 10 bases between. The CDR3 consists of 16 residues. CDR1 LGHNA and CDR2 YNFKEQ come from the germline V gene. CDR3 residues: CASSQDLASSGNTIYF. Written as DNA, the CDR3 is TGTGCCAGCAGCCAAGATTTGGCTTCTTCTGGAAACACCATATATTTT.

V gene TRBV9 combines with J gene TRBJ2-3; tentative D call: TRBD2 (6 bases). Trimming took 4 bases from V and 0 from J, leaving 12 bases between them. Germline assignment: CDR1 SGDLS and CDR2 YYNGEE. There are 15 residues in the CDR3. The CDR3 reads CASSPWDSSTDTQYF. The CDR3 DNA reads TGTGCCAGCAGCCCCTGGGACTCTAGCACAGATACGCAGTATTTT.

This clone came up once. The genes are TRBV5-6 and TRBJ1-1, with TRBD1 matching over 7 bases. Germline V gene lookup returns CDR1 SGHDT and CDR2 YYEEEE. Trimming took 0 bases from V and 0 from J; bases not matched to a gene: 2. This CDR3 spans 15 amino acids. CDR3 coding DNA: TGTGCCAGCAGCTTGGGGACAGGTATGAACACTGAAGCTTTCTTT. Translating gives CASSLGTGMNTEAFF. Using reference TRBV5-6 and TRBJ1-1 for the parts outside the CDR3, the full variable domain is DAGVTQSPTHLIKTRGQQVTLRCSPKSGHDTVSWYQQALGQGPQFIFQYYEEEERQRGNFPDRFSGHQFPNYSSELNVNALLLGDSALYLCASSLGTGMNTEAFFGQGTRLTVV.

This clone was detected only a few times. V usage is TRBV2 and J usage is TRBJ1-2; D gene uncertain. Per germline, CDR1 SNHLY and CDR2 FYNNEI. CDR3 size: 13 residues. V was trimmed by 3 bases and J by 8 bases, leaving 13 bases between them. For the CDR3, the DNA is TGTGCCAGCAGTGAGGCGACACTGGGCGGCTACACCTTC. Translation gives CASSEATLGGYTF.